These 21 T cell receptor beta chains originate from one sample sequenced in a study of T-cell reconstitution after alpha-beta-depleted transplantation in children. A TCRbeta library incorporating unique molecular identifiers was prepared. TCRdb ran MiXCR on the PCR reads and lists one entry per CDR3 protein. Of about 360,000 distinct CDR3 sequences listed, roughly 13% were seen once; the top ten hold 4.3%. Source: PBMCs, taken from the stem cell graft. The receptor source for this set is a human donor who donated a stem cell graft to a child with Fanconi anemia.

This sequence joins TRBV11-3 and TRBJ2-1; TRBD1 matches at 8 bases. Trimming cost V 5 bases and J 9 bases; bases outside gene matches: 12. Germline V lookup: CDR1 SGHNT, CDR2 YENEEA. This CDR3 region has 15 residues. The CDR3 here is CASSKAQGAEGEQFF. CDR3 DNA: TGTGCCAGCAGCAAAGCGCAGGGGGCGGAGGGTGAGCAGTTCTTC.

The chain couples TRBV15 to TRBJ2-1, with TRBD1 identical over 7 bases. Trimming at V came to 0 bases and at J to 7 bases, leaving 3 bases not matched to a gene. Germline V gene lookup returns CDR1 LNHNV and CDR2 YYDKDF (reference sequence). The CDR3 has 14 amino acids. The CDR3 loop reads CATSRDQDRNEQFF. The CDR3 nucleotides read TGTGCCACCAGCAGAGATCAGGACAGGAATGAGCAGTTCTTC. Complete variable domain (other parts from reference TRBV15 and TRBJ2-1): DAMVIQNPRYQVTQFGKPVTLSCSQTLNHNVMYWYQQKSSQAPKLLFHYYDKDFNNEADTPDNFQSRRPNTSFCFLDIRSPGLGDTAMYLCATSRDQDRNEQFFGPGTRLTVL.

This clonotype was seen a few times. The gene calls are TRBV9 and TRBJ2-1, with a tentative D call TRBD2 (6 bases). Germline V CDR1 and CDR2: SGDLS, YYNGEE. Between the trimmed V and J ends, which lost 3 bases and 4 bases, there was a span of 17 bases. The CDR3 length is 16 residues. The CDR3 region is CASSAIQTGGYNEQFF. The CDR3, as DNA: TGTGCCAGCAGCGCAATTCAAACCGGGGGATACAATGAGCAGTTCTTC.

The V and J genes are TRBV5-1 and TRBJ2-2, with D perhaps being TRBD1 or TRBD2 (5 bases each). Trimming pared 6 bases from V and 0 bases from J, leaving 12 bases between. Germline CDR1 reads SGHRS; CDR2 reads YFSETQ. This CDR3 has 15 residues. CDR3 sequence reads: CASKEEGPNTGELFF. As DNA, the CDR3 is TGCGCCAGCAAGGAAGAGGGGCCGAACACCGGGGAGCTGTTTTTT.

This clonotype has at least ten counts. The V call is TRBV10-3, the J call TRBJ1-4, with D possibly TRBD1 on 6 matching bases. Germline assignment: CDR1 ENHRY and CDR2 SYGVKD. Trimming cost V 4 bases and J 4 bases, with 10 bases left between them. The CDR3 has 14 amino acids. The CDR3 nucleotides are TGTGCCATCAGTGTCCAAGGGGGTAATGAAAAACTGTTTTTT. Amino acid sequence: CAISVQGGNEKLFF.

This clonotype has at least ten counts. V usage is TRBV25-1 and J usage is TRBJ1-2; D gene ambiguous. V was cut by 3 bases and J by 8 bases, with 13 bases left in between. There are 13 residues in the CDR3. Germline CDR1 reads MGHDK; CDR2 reads SYGVNS. In DNA form, the CDR3 reads TGTGCCAGCAGTGATGAGTCGGTAAGAGGCTACACCTTC. Translation gives CASSDESVRGYTF.

In this sample, this clonotype turned up a few times. The chain joins TRBV20-1 to TRBJ2-3; TRBD2 matches at 14 bases. The CDR3 loop spans 16 amino acids. Germline CDR1 reads DFQATT; CDR2 reads SNEGSKA (reference sequence). The V gene end was trimmed by 6 bases and the J gene end by 1 base; junction bases not matched to a gene: 6. The chain's CDR3 is CSATGTSGGRTDTQYF. Written as DNA, the CDR3 is TGCAGTGCCACTGGGACTAGCGGGGGCCGCACAGATACGCAGTATTTT.

The V and J genes are TRBV29-1 and TRBJ2-3; the match to TRBD1 covers 8 bases. V was pared by 4 bases and J by 4 bases, with 10 bases of the junction left unmatched. This CDR3 region has 15 residues. CDR1 and CDR2 (germline): SQVTM, ANQGSEA. CDR3 loop: CSVADTGGDADTQYF. CDR3 nucleotides: TGCAGCGTTGCTGATACAGGGGGTGACGCAGATACGCAGTATTTT.

There are many counts of this clonotype. The chain is built from TRBV6-5 and TRBJ2-7; no definite D call. CDR1 is MNHEY, CDR2 SVGAGI, per germline. The CDR3 is 14 residues long. The V gene lost 5 bases and the J gene lost 3 bases, with 14 bases spanning the gap. The DNA for the CDR3 is TGTGCCAGCAGTCCCCTCGATAAGGACTACGAGCAGTACGTC. Translating it yields CASSPLDKDYEQYV.

The rearrangement uses TRBV20-1 and TRBJ1-5; D remains ambiguous. The V end was cut by 3 bases, the J end by 0 bases, with 9 bases between. This CDR3 is 14 amino acids long. Germline lookup yields CDR1 DFQATT and CDR2 SNEGSKA (reference sequence). The CDR3 nucleotides are TGCAGTGCTAGCCGGCTGAATAGCAATCAGCCCCAGCATTTT. It is translated as CSASRLNSNQPQHF.

There are many counts of this clonotype. The rearrangement links TRBV6-2 or TRBV6-3 to TRBJ2-1, with 7 bases lining up with TRBD1. Per the germline V gene, CDR1 is MNHEY and CDR2 is SVGEGT. The CDR3 covers 15 residues. Unmatched junction bases numbered 11, after V lost 6 bases and J lost 6 bases. DNA for the CDR3: TGTGCCAGCAGCCAAACAGGGGTACTCATCAATGAGCAGTTCTTC. Translating gives CASSQTGVLINEQFF.

This clonotype was seen only a few times. The chain couples TRBV4-1 to TRBJ2-3; 15 bases agree with TRBD2. The CDR3 is made up of 16 amino acids. J lost 5 bases, V lost 4 bases, and 4 bases had no gene match. Germline V gene sequence: CDR1 MGHRA, CDR2 YSYEKL. This CDR3 is CASSLGLAGGEDTQYF. The CDR3, as DNA: TGCGCCAGCAGCCTCGGACTAGCGGGGGGGGAAGATACGCAGTATTTT.

This chain connects TRBV7-9 to TRBJ2-4; 11 nucleotides align to TRBD1. This CDR3 has 15 amino acids. Germline values: CDR1 SEHNR, CDR2 FQNEAQ (reference sequence). V was pared by 5 bases and J by 8 bases, with 8 bases of the junction left unmatched. CDR3 sequence: CASSQVGTGGHIQYF. The CDR3 DNA sequence: TGTGCCAGCAGCCAGGTCGGGACAGGGGGGCACATTCAGTACTTC.

The rearrangement uses TRBV19 and TRBJ1-2, with 8 bases that match TRBD1. V was clipped by 6 bases and J by 5 bases; unmatched bases: 8. This CDR3 region has 14 residues. Germline V gives CDR1 LNHDA, CDR2 SQIVND (reference sequence). DNA for the CDR3: TGTGCCAGTAGGCTACGGACAGGGAGTTATGGCTACACCTTC. This sequence encodes CASRLRTGSYGYTF.

The rearrangement uses TRBV30 and TRBJ1-3; D remains ambiguous. With 2 bases removed from V and 4 bases from J, the gap between germline ends came to 9 bases. This CDR3 has 13 amino acids. The germline CDR1 and CDR2 sequences are GTSNPN and SVGIG (reference sequence). CDR3 in DNA: TGTGCCTGGAGTTTCGTCGAAGGAAACACCATATATTTT. Translated, it gives CAWSFVEGNTIYF.

This clonotype has just a few counts. V and J are TRBV4-3 and TRBJ1-1, with TRBD1 as a possible D gene (6 bases). There are 13 residues in the CDR3. Germline V CDR1 and CDR2: LGHNA, YSLEER. Trimming removed 2 bases at V and 10 bases at J, with 14 bases between. CDR3 coding DNA: TGCGCCAGCAGCCAACCTCCCGGGACAAGAGCTTTCTTT. Translated: CASSQPPGTRAFF.

This chain joins TRBV12-3 or TRBV12-4 and TRBJ1-5; the D gene is possibly TRBD1 (6 bases). The CDR3 totals 17 residues. The ends were cut back, 0 bases at V and 4 bases at J, with 16 bases in the middle. The CDR3 DNA is TGTGCCAGCAGTTTAGCGCAAGGGGGGTCGAGGAATCAGCCCCAGCATTTT. This codes for CASSLAQGGSRNQPQHF.

This clonotype was seen a few times. This rearrangement joins TRBV5-1 to TRBJ2-1; 9 nucleotides match TRBD1. Germline assignment: CDR1 SGHRS and CDR2 YFSETQ. Losses at the gene ends were 0 bases for V and 3 bases for J; bases not matched to a gene: 1. The CDR3 length is 15 residues. CDR3 sequence reads: CASSLGQGVYNEQFF. The CDR3 bases are TGCGCCAGCAGCTTGGGACAGGGGGTCTACAATGAGCAGTTCTTC.

In this sample, this clonotype turned up a few times. The chain joins TRBV2 to TRBJ1-5; 7 positions match TRBD1. Trimming took 4 bases from V and 1 from J; bases not matched to a gene: 4. The CDR3 has 15 residues. The germline V gene encodes CDR1 SNHLY and CDR2 FYNNEI. The CDR3 here is CASSGGRGSNQPQHF. The DNA of the CDR3 is TGTGCCAGCAGTGGTGGCAGGGGGAGCAATCAGCCCCAGCATTTT.

This clonotype was counted only a few times. The CDR3 DNA follows: TGTGCCAGCAGCTTACCAGGGGGGACTGAAGCTTTCTTT. This sequence encodes CASSLPGGTEAFF. J is TRBJ1-1 and V is TRBV7-9, with TRBD1 matching 7 bases. Germline V gene data show CDR1 as SEHNR and CDR2 as FQNEAQ (reference sequence). The length of the CDR3 is 13 residues. The V gene end was trimmed by 2 bases and the J gene end by 5 bases; junction bases not matched to a gene: 2.

This clonotype has only a few counts. The chain recombines TRBV2 with TRBJ1-1; TRBD1 aligns across 8 bases. V trimming: 6 bases; J trimming: 4 bases; junction bases outside the gene matches: 7. The germline V gene encodes CDR1 SNHLY and CDR2 FYNNEI. This CDR3 contains 14 residues. CDR3 in amino acids: CASSGSDRGTEAFF. CDR3 DNA: TGTGCCAGCAGCGGTTCCGACAGGGGCACTGAAGCTTTCTTT.